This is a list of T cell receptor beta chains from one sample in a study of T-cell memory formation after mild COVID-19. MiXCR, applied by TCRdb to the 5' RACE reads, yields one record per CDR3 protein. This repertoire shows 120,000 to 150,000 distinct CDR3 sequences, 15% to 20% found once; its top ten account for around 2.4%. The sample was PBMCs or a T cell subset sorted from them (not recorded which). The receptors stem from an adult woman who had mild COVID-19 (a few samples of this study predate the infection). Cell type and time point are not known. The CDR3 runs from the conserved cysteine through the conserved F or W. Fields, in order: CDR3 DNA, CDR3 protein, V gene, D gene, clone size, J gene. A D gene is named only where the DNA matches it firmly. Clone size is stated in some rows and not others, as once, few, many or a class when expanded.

CDR3 DNA: TGTGCCAGCAGCCCCCGACCGGGGGAGGGACAGTTCTTC
CDR3 protein: CASSPRPGEGQFF
V gene: TRBV9
D gene: TRBD2
clone size: NA
J gene: TRBJ2-1

CDR3 DNA: TGTGCCATCAGTACAGGGAACCCGGTTATCTCCTACGAGCAGTACTTC
CDR3 protein: CAISTGNPVISYEQYF
V gene: TRBV10-3
D gene: NA
clone size: NA
J gene: TRBJ2-7

CDR3 DNA: TGTGCCAGCACCCTAGGGGGCGGGGGGCCGCACGAGCAGTACTTC
CDR3 protein: CASTLGGGGPHEQYF
V gene: TRBV12-3/TRBV12-4
D gene: NA
clone size: many
J gene: TRBJ2-7

CDR3 DNA: TGTGCCAGCAGTTCCCTCGGGTCGGGGCCTGGAAACACCATATATTTT
CDR3 protein: CASSSLGSGPGNTIYF
V gene: TRBV6-2/TRBV6-3
D gene: NA
clone size: NA
J gene: TRBJ1-3

CDR3 DNA: TGTGCCAGCAGTTTAAGACAGGGAGGCGGTCAGCCCCAGCATTTT
CDR3 protein: CASSLRQGGGQPQHF
V gene: TRBV12-3/TRBV12-4
D gene: TRBD1
clone size: NA
J gene: TRBJ1-5

CDR3 DNA: TGTGCCGTTATCGGTTTTGGGGTGAACACTGAAGCTTTCTTT
CDR3 protein: CAVIGFGVNTEAFF
V gene: TRBV6-5
D gene: NA
clone size: NA
J gene: TRBJ1-1

CDR3 DNA: TGTGCCAGCAGTGCAGGGATCACCGGGGAGCTGTTTTTT
CDR3 protein: CASSAGITGELFF
V gene: TRBV6-4
D gene: NA
clone size: NA
J gene: TRBJ2-2

CDR3 DNA: TGTGCCAGCAGCCGCGGGGGCAGCTACAATGAGCAGTTCTTC
CDR3 protein: CASSRGGSYNEQFF
V gene: TRBV11-1
D gene: NA
clone size: few
J gene: TRBJ2-1

CDR3 DNA: TGTGCCAGCAGCCCGACCCATACCTACGAGCAGTACTTC
CDR3 protein: CASSPTHTYEQYF
V gene: TRBV14
D gene: NA
clone size: few
J gene: TRBJ2-7

CDR3 DNA: TGTGCCAGCACCTTAATCAGGGGAATGAACACTGAAGCTTTCTTT
CDR3 protein: CASTLIRGMNTEAFF
V gene: TRBV7-9
D gene: NA
clone size: NA
J gene: TRBJ1-1

CDR3 DNA: TGTGCCAGTTCGGCAGGGGTGGGTGGCACTGAAGCTTTCTTT
CDR3 protein: CASSAGVGGTEAFF
V gene: TRBV19
D gene: NA
clone size: NA
J gene: TRBJ1-1

CDR3 DNA: TGTGCCAGCAGCCAGACAGAAGAGACCCAGTACTTC
CDR3 protein: CASSQTEETQYF
V gene: TRBV7-2
D gene: NA
clone size: many
J gene: TRBJ2-5

CDR3 DNA: TGTGCCAGCTACACCTTCTCTGGGGCCAACGTCCTGACTTTC
CDR3 protein: CASYTFSGANVLTF
V gene: TRBV12-3/TRBV12-4
D gene: NA
clone size: NA
J gene: TRBJ2-6

CDR3 DNA: TGTGCCAGCAGCTTAGCCCTCTCTGTTGATTCAACGCGAGGGACCCAGTACTTC
CDR3 protein: CASSLALSVDSTRGTQYF
V gene: TRBV7-2
D gene: NA
clone size: NA
J gene: TRBJ2-5

CDR3 DNA: TGTGCCAGCAGTCCGGGACTCAAAGGCTACACCTTC
CDR3 protein: CASSPGLKGYTF
V gene: TRBV12-3/TRBV12-4
D gene: NA
clone size: few
J gene: TRBJ1-2

CDR3 DNA: TGCAGTGCTAGAGATCACCTCAACTATGGCTACACCTTC
CDR3 protein: CSARDHLNYGYTF
V gene: TRBV20-1
D gene: NA
clone size: NA
J gene: TRBJ1-2

CDR3 DNA: TGTGCCAGCCTACTAGGAAGCCACTTCAGCGAGCAGTACTTC
CDR3 protein: CASLLGSHFSEQYF
V gene: TRBV12-3/TRBV12-4
D gene: NA
clone size: NA
J gene: TRBJ2-7

CDR3 DNA: TGTGCCAGCAGCGGGAGGGCCGAGTACGAGCAGTACTTC
CDR3 protein: CASSGRAEYEQYF
V gene: TRBV9
D gene: NA
clone size: few
J gene: TRBJ2-7

CDR3 DNA: TGTGCCACCAGTGATCCCCCCGGACAGGGAAGCTACGAGCAGTACTTC
CDR3 protein: CATSDPPGQGSYEQYF
V gene: TRBV24-1
D gene: TRBD1
clone size: NA
J gene: TRBJ2-7

CDR3 DNA: TGTGCCAGCAGTTTAGGGACAGGGCGAGCCGGGGAGCTGTTTTTT
CDR3 protein: CASSLGTGRAGELFF
V gene: TRBV12-3/TRBV12-4
D gene: TRBD1
clone size: NA
J gene: TRBJ2-2

CDR3 DNA: TGCGCCAGCAGCTTGGGGCTAGCGGGAGTGGGGAATGAGCAGTTCTTC
CDR3 protein: CASSLGLAGVGNEQFF
V gene: TRBV5-1
D gene: TRBD2
clone size: few
J gene: TRBJ2-1

CDR3 DNA: TGCAGTGCTAGGGGGACAGCTTCCTACGAGCAGTACTTC
CDR3 protein: CSARGTASYEQYF
V gene: TRBV20-1
D gene: TRBD1
clone size: few
J gene: TRBJ2-7